This T cell receptor (beta chain) comes out of a study of T cell clonotyping in hematopoietic cell transplantation. General study results and limits: Recipient TCR diversity dropped after transplant; expanded clonotypes rose from day 30 to 180. Few recipient clonotypes overlapped donors; over 95% were de novo at given depth.

Unmatched junction bases numbered 1, after V lost 6 bases and J lost 1 base. The germline CDR1 and CDR2 sequences are ENHRY and SYGVKD. CDR3 length: 13 residues. Measured with immunoSEQ multiplex PCR; TCRdb has only the in-frame clones, and not every one. The sample comprises 26,000 or so clones, under 97% of which are singletons, and 1.4% to 1.5% rests with the top ten. Worth noting for this clone: Its antigen is not known.

The clonotype originates from a man aged 50 to 59 in good health. Some clones in this sample may be carry-over from other donors' samples. Sequencing used peripheral blood mononuclear cells. J is TRBJ1-1 and V is TRBV10-3; TRBD1 matches at 8 bases. The CDR3 is CAISDRGNTEAFF. The CDR3 region has the DNA TGTGCCATCAGCGACAGGGGGAACACTGAAGCTTTCTTT.